This T cell receptor beta chain emerged from a study of shared clonotypes between healthy human individuals. The wider study: Contributing individuals were two females and a few males aged 18 to 49.

Only Caucasian adults living in Nashville, Tennessee made up the donor group. Trimming took off 6 bases at V and 4 bases at J, with 13 bases between the two ends. Germline lookup yields CDR1 MNHEY and CDR2 SVGAGI. The CDR3 loop spans 14 amino acids. Some clones are missing from TCRdb's copy, which holds only in-frame ones; the method was immunoSEQ multiplex PCR. This table has approximately 2.1 million clones, more than 85% appearing once. The chain combines TRBV6-5 with TRBJ2-1; D gene uncertain. The material sequenced was naive CD4+ T cells from PBMCs. Noted subset: CD45RA+ positively selected. This TCR derives from a man between 18 and 29 years old in good health. Some clones in this sample may be carry-over from other donors' samples. The CDR3 sequence is CASRPEVGYNEQFF. CDR3 nucleotide sequence: TGTGCCAGCAGACCCGAGGTTGGATACAATGAGCAGTTCTTC.